This TCR beta chain was sequenced in a study of neoadjuvant anti-PD-1 for oral cavity cancer. Overall study context: Patients mostly received three to four biweekly nivolumab doses at 3 mg/kg before surgery. Around day 43, patients without progression received a fourth nivolumab dose before surgery.

Patients had HPV-negative, locally advanced oral cavity squamous cell carcinoma. Six replicates per PBMC sample, mostly from 480 ng of genomic DNA. The protocol was immunoSEQ multiplex PCR, while the TCRdb copy is restricted to in-frame clones and leaves out a portion. Of over 10,000 clones listed, 50% to 80% are singletons. This CDR3 contains 16 residues. The V end lost 1 base, the J end lost 0 bases, and 10 bases lay between the germline ends. Germline V gene sequence: CDR1 MGHRA, CDR2 YSYEKL. This clone has a single count. Specimen: PBMCs, collected before nivolumab (anti-PD-1) treatment. The J gene is TRBJ2-1, the V gene TRBV4-1; possible D gene TRBD2, 5 bases. The sequence was obtained from a person between 35 and 79 years old with oral cavity squamous cell carcinoma. The CDR3 nucleotides are TGCGCCAGCAGCCAAGCCTGGGAGCTCTCCTACAATGAGCAGTTCTTC. It translates to CASSQAWELSYNEQFF.